A selection of T cell receptor beta chains follows, all from one sample in a study of early stage breast cancer tumors. Profiling relied on immunoSEQ multiplex PCR, and the TCRdb table lists in-frame clones only, not all of them. The profile covers about 70,000 clones, with about 85% appearing a single time and roughly 4.7% taken by the ten largest. The sample taken for sequencing was blood. The receptors shown here come from a person aged 40 to 50 with breast cancer. CDR3s include the opening cysteine and the closing phenylalanine or tryptophan. Fields, in order: CDR3 DNA, CDR3 protein, V gene, J gene, D gene, clone size. A D gene is named only where the DNA matches it firmly. Clone size, where shown, is once, few, many, or a class for clones that have expanded.

DNA: TGTGCCAGTAGTGTAGGACTGTCGACCTACGAGCAGTACTTC
CDR3: CASSVGLSTYEQYF
V: TRBV19
J: TRBJ2-7
D: .
size: .

DNA: TGTGCCAGCAGGGGTAGCAATCAGCCCCAGCATTTT
CDR3: CASRGSNQPQHF
V: TRBV28
J: TRBJ1-5
D: .
size: few

DNA: TGTGCCAGCAGTTTATTCCCCAGTCAGCCCCAGCATTTT
CDR3: CASSLFPSQPQHF
V: TRBV27
J: TRBJ1-5
D: .
size: .

DNA: TGTGCCAGCAGTCGCGGGACAGGGGCAGGAAACACCATATATTTT
CDR3: CASSRGTGAGNTIYF
V: TRBV27
J: TRBJ1-3
D: TRBD1
size: few

DNA: TGCGCCAGCAGTGACCCCCGGACAGGAGGCTCCCACGAGCAGTACTTC
CDR3: CASSDPRTGGSHEQYF
V: TRBV10-2
J: TRBJ2-7
D: TRBD1
size: .

DNA: TGTGCCAGCAGCGTAGCGGACAACTACAATGAGCAGTTCTTC
CDR3: CASSVADNYNEQFF
V: TRBV9
J: TRBJ2-1
D: .
size: .

DNA: TGTGCCAGCGCTCTGGAGGCTAGAGAGACCCAGTACTTC
CDR3: CASALEARETQYF
V: TRBV6-5
J: TRBJ2-5
D: .
size: .

DNA: TGTGCCAGCAGTGAAGCACTCCAGGGAAGATATCAGCCCCAGCATTTT
CDR3: CASSEALQGRYQPQHF
V: TRBV6-1
J: TRBJ1-5
D: .
size: .

DNA: TGTGCCACCAAGGACAGGGCTGAGACCCAGTACTTC
CDR3: CATKDRAETQYF
V: TRBV19
J: TRBJ2-5
D: TRBD1
size: .

DNA: TGTGCCAGCAGCCCCTCGAGCTGCTGTCTCTCCTACAATGAGCAGTTCTTC
CDR3: CASSPSSCCLSYNEQFF
V: TRBV7-9
J: TRBJ2-1
D: .
size: .

DNA: TGTGCCAGCAGTTACGGCGGATACACTGAAGCTTTCTTT
CDR3: CASSYGGYTEAFF
V: TRBV6-5
J: TRBJ1-1
D: .
size: .

DNA: TGTGCCAGCTCACCCCCCCCCACCACCGAGCAGTACTTC
CDR3: CASSPPPTTEQYF
V: TRBV18
J: TRBJ2-7
D: .
size: .

DNA: TGTGCCAGCAGTCTCCAGGGGGGGGCCTACAATGAGCAGTTCTTC
CDR3: CASSLQGGAYNEQFF
V: TRBV6-1
J: TRBJ2-1
D: .
size: .

DNA: TGTGCCAGCATGTTGGGGGGGAATAGCAATCAGCCCCAGCATTTT
CDR3: CASMLGGNSNQPQHF
V: TRBV28
J: TRBJ1-5
D: .
size: .

DNA: TGTGCCAGCACCGGATTGGCCCCCCAAGAGACCCAGTACTTC
CDR3: CASTGLAPQETQYF
V: TRBV28
J: TRBJ2-5
D: .
size: .

DNA: TGTGCCAGCACCCGGGACGGCGGGGTTGATACGCAGTATTTT
CDR3: CASTRDGGVDTQYF
V: TRBV11-2
J: TRBJ2-3
D: .
size: .

DNA: TGCAGCGTTGGGGGTGAGGATCAGCCCCAGCATTTT
CDR3: CSVGGEDQPQHF
V: TRBV29-1
J: TRBJ1-5
D: .
size: .

DNA: TGTGCCAGCAGGGGTGCCGGGACCTTCTATGGCTACACCTTC
CDR3: CASRGAGTFYGYTF
V: TRBV6-1
J: TRBJ1-2
D: .
size: .

DNA: TGTGCCAGCAGTGGGGTAGCGGACAGCACAGATACGCAGTATTTT
CDR3: CASSGVADSTDTQYF
V: TRBV28
J: TRBJ2-3
D: .
size: once

DNA: TGTGCCAGTAGTCATCAGGGGGAAGGAAACACCATATATTTT
CDR3: CASSHQGEGNTIYF
V: TRBV19
J: TRBJ1-3
D: TRBD1
size: few

DNA: TGTGCCAGTAGTTATTCCGGACTAGCCGCAGATACGCAGTATTTT
CDR3: CASSYSGLAADTQYF
V: TRBV19
J: TRBJ2-3
D: TRBD2
size: .

DNA: TGTGCCAGCAGAAATAGCGGGAGGGCCGGGGAGCTGTTTTTT
CDR3: CASRNSGRAGELFF
V: TRBV27
J: TRBJ2-2
D: TRBD2
size: .

DNA: TGTGCCAGCAGCTCCCCGTCCACCTACGAGCAGTACTTC
CDR3: CASSSPSTYEQYF
V: TRBV7-9
J: TRBJ2-7
D: .
size: .

DNA: TGCGCCAGCAGCCAAGACAGGGCCGGTGGCTACACCTTC
CDR3: CASSQDRAGGYTF
V: TRBV4-1
J: TRBJ1-2
D: .
size: .

DNA: TGTGCCAGCAGTTCCACAGGTATAGAAGCTTTCTTT
CDR3: CASSSTGIEAFF
V: TRBV27
J: TRBJ1-1
D: .
size: .

DNA: TGTGCCAGTAGTATCCAGGGGGCTGGACAGCCCCAGCATTTT
CDR3: CASSIQGAGQPQHF
V: TRBV19
J: TRBJ1-5
D: TRBD1
size: few

DNA: TGTGCCAGCATTCAGGGAGGGACTAATGAAAAACTGTTTTTT
CDR3: CASIQGGTNEKLFF
V: TRBV6-6
J: TRBJ1-4
D: .
size: once

DNA: TGCGCCAGCAGCGTGACTAGCGGAAGCTCCTACAATGAGCAGTTCTTC
CDR3: CASSVTSGSSYNEQFF
V: TRBV5-1
J: TRBJ2-1
D: TRBD2
size: .

DNA: TGTGCCAGCAGCACTAGCTTAAACACCGGGGAGCTGTTTTTT
CDR3: CASSTSLNTGELFF
V: TRBV28
J: TRBJ2-2
D: .
size: .

DNA: TGTGCCAGCAGCGCCCAGACAGGGTTGAACTATGGCTACACCTTC
CDR3: CASSAQTGLNYGYTF
V: TRBV9
J: TRBJ1-2
D: TRBD1
size: .

DNA: TGTGCCAGCAGCCGTACAGGGGGCGATTTAAACACCATATATTTT
CDR3: CASSRTGGDLNTIYF
V: TRBV2
J: TRBJ1-3
D: TRBD1
size: .

DNA: TGTGCCAGCAGCGAGGGACTAGCGGGAGTGGCGGGGGCCAACGTCCTGACTTTC
CDR3: CASSEGLAGVAGANVLTF
V: TRBV7-2
J: TRBJ2-6
D: TRBD2
size: once

DNA: TGCGCCAGCAGCAGGGGGCTGGAAGCCGGGGAGCTGTTTTTT
CDR3: CASSRGLEAGELFF
V: TRBV10-1
J: TRBJ2-2
D: TRBD1
size: few

DNA: TGTGCCAGCACCGTGACAGGTAGCTCTGGGGCCAACGTCCTGACTTTC
CDR3: CASTVTGSSGANVLTF
V: TRBV2
J: TRBJ2-6
D: .
size: few

DNA: TGTGCCAGCTCACCGGACAGGGGGTATGGCTACACCTTC
CDR3: CASSPDRGYGYTF
V: TRBV18
J: TRBJ1-2
D: TRBD1
size: .

DNA: TGTGCCAGCAGCTATGGGACAGGGTTCTACAATGAGCAGTTCTTC
CDR3: CASSYGTGFYNEQFF
V: TRBV28
J: TRBJ2-1
D: TRBD1
size: .

DNA: TGTGCCAGCAGCGGCCGGTCAGGAGCGGGAGGAACAGATACGCAGTATTTT
CDR3: CASSGRSGAGGTDTQYF
V: TRBV7-9
J: TRBJ2-3
D: TRBD2
size: .

DNA: TGTGCCAGCAGCGGAACAGTCACCTCTCAGCCCCAGCATTTT
CDR3: CASSGTVTSQPQHF
V: TRBV7-8
J: TRBJ1-5
D: .
size: once

DNA: TGCGCCAACCCGGCGGTTCCGCTCTACGAGCAGTACTTC
CDR3: CANPAVPLYEQYF
V: TRBV5-1
J: TRBJ2-7
D: .
size: .

DNA: TGTGCCACACAGACCTGGGGGGAAAAACAAGAGACCCAGTACTTC
CDR3: CATQTWGEKQETQYF
V: TRBV6-1
J: TRBJ2-5
D: .
size: .

DNA: TGTGCCAGCAGCCAACTCGGGACTAGCGGGAATGAGCAGTTCTTC
CDR3: CASSQLGTSGNEQFF
V: TRBV7-3
J: TRBJ2-1
D: TRBD2
size: .

DNA: TGTGCCAGCAGCGCCTCGGGACAGGACACAGATACGCAGTATTTT
CDR3: CASSASGQDTDTQYF
V: TRBV9
J: TRBJ2-3
D: TRBD1
size: .

DNA: TGTGCCAGCAGCGCCGCGGGGACAGGGATTTACGAGCAGTACTTC
CDR3: CASSAAGTGIYEQYF
V: TRBV27
J: TRBJ2-7
D: TRBD1
size: .

DNA: TGTGCCAGCAGCCTGCAAGGGACTAGCGGGAGTTCCGGGACCCAGTACTTC
CDR3: CASSLQGTSGSSGTQYF
V: TRBV7-3
J: TRBJ2-5
D: TRBD2
size: .

DNA: TGTGCCAGCAGTCCGCTCCAAACCCATAGCAATCAGCCCCAGCATTTT
CDR3: CASSPLQTHSNQPQHF
V: TRBV28
J: TRBJ1-5
D: .
size: .